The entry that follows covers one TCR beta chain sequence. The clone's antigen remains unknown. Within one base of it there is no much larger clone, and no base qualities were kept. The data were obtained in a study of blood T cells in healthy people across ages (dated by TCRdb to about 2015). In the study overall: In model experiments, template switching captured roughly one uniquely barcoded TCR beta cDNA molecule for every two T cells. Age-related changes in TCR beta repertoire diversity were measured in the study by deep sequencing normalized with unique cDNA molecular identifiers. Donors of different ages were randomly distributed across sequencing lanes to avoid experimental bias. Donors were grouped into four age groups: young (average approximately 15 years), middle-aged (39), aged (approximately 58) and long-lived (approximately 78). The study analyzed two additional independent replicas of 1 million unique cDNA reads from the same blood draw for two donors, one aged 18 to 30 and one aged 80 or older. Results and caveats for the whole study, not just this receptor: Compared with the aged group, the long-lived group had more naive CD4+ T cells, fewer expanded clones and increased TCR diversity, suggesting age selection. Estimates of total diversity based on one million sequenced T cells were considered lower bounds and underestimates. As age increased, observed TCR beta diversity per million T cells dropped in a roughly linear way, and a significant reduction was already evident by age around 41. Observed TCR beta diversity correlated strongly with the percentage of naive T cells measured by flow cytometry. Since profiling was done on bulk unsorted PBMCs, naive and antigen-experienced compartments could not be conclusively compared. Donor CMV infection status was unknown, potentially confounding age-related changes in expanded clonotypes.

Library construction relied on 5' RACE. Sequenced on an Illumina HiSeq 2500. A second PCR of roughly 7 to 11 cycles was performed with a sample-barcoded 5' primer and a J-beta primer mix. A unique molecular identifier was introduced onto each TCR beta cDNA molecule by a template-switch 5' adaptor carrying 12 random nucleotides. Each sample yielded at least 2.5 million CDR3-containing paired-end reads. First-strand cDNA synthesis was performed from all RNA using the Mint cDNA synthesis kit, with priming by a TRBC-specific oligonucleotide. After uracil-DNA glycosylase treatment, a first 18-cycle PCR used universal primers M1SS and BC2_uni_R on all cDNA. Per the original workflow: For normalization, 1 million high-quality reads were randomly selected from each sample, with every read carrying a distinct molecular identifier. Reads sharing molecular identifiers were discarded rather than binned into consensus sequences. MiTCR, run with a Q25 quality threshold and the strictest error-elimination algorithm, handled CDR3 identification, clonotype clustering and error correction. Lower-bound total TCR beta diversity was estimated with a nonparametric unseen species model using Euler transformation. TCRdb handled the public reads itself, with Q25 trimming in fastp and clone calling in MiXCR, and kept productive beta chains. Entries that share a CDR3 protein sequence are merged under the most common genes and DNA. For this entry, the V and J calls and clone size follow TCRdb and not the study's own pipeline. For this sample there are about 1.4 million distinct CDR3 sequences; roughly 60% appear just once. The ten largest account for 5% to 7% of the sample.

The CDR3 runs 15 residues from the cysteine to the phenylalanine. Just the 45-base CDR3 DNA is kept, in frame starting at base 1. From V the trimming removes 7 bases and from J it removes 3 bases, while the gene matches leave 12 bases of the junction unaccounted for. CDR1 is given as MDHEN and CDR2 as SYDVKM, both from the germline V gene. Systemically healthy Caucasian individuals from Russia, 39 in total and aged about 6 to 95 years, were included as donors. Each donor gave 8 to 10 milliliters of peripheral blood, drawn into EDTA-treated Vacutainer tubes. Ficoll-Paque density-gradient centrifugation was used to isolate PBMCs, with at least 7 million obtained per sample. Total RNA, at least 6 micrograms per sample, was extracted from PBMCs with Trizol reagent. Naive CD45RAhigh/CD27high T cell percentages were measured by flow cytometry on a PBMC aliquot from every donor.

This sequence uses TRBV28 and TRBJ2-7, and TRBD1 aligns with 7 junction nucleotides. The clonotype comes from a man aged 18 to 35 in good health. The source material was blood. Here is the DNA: TGTGCCAGCACCCGCGACAGGGAGTCCGTCTACGAGCAGTACTTC. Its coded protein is CASTRDRESVYEQYF.